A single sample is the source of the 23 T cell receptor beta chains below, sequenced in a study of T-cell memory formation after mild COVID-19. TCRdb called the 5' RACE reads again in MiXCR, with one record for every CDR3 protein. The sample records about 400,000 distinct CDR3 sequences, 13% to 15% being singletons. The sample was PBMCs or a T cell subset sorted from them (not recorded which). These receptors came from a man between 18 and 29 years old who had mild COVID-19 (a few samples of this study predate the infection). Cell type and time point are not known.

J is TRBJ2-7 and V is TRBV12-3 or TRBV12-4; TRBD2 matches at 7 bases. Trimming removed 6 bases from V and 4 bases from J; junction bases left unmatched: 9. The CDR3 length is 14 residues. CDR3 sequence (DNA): TGTGCCAGCAGCCCCTCCATCGGGGGGTACGAGCAGTACTTC. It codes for CASSPSIGGYEQYF.

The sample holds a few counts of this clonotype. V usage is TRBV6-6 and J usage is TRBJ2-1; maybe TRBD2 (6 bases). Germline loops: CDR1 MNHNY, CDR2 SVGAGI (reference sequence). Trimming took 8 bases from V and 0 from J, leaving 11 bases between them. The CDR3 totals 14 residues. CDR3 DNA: TGTGCCAGCCAGGAGCGGGTCTCCTACAATGAGCAGTTCTTC. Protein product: CASQERVSYNEQFF.

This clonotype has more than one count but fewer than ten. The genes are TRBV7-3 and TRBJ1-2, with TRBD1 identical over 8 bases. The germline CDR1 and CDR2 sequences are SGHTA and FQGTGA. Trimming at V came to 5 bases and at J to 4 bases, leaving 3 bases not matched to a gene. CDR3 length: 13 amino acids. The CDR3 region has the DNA TGTGCCAGCAGCCCGGGACAGGCCTATGGCTACACCTTC. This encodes CASSPGQAYGYTF.

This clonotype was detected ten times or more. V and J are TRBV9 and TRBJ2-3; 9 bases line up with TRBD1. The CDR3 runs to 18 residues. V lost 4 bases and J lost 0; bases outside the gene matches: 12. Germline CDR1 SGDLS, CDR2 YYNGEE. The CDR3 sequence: CASSKEGEQGASTDTQYF. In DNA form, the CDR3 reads TGTGCCAGCAGCAAAGAGGGAGAACAGGGGGCTAGCACAGATACGCAGTATTTT.

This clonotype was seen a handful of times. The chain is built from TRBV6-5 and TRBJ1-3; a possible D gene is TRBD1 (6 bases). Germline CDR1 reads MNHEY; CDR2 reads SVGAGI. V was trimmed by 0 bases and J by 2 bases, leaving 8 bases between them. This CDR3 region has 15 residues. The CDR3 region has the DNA TGTGCCAGCAGTTACTCCTACAGGGCTGGAAACACCATATATTTT. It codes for CASSYSYRAGNTIYF.

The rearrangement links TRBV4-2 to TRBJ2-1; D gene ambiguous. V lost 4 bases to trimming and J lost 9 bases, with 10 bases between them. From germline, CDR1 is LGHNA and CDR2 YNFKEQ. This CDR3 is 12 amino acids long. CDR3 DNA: TGTGCCAGCAGCCGCTTAGGGCGTGAGCAGTTCTTC. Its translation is CASSRLGREQFF.

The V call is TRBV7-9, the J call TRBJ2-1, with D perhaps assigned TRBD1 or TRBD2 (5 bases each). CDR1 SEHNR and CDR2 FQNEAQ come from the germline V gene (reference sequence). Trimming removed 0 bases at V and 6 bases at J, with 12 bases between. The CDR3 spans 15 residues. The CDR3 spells CASSLAVRGGNEQFF. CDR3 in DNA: TGTGCCAGCAGCTTAGCGGTCCGGGGCGGCAATGAGCAGTTCTTC.

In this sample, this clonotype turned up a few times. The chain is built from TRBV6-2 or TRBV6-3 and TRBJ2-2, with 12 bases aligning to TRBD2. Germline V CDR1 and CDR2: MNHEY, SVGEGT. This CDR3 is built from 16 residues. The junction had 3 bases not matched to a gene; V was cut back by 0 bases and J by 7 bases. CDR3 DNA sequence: TGTGCCAGCAGTTACTCGACTAGCGGGGGAATCGGGGAGCTGTTTTTT. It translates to CASSYSTSGGIGELFF.

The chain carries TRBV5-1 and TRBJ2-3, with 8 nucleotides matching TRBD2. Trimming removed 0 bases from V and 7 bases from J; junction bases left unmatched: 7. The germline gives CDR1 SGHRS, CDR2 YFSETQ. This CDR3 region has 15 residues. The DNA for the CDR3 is TGCGCCAGCAGCTTGGCGGGGGGGGCCAGTAATACGCAGTATTTT. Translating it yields CASSLAGGASNTQYF.

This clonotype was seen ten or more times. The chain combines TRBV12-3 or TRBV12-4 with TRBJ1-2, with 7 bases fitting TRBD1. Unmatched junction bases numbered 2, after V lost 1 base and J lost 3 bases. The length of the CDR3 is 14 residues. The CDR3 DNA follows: TGTGCCAGCAGTTTAGTCGGGACAGACTATGGCTACACCTTC. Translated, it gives CASSLVGTDYGYTF.

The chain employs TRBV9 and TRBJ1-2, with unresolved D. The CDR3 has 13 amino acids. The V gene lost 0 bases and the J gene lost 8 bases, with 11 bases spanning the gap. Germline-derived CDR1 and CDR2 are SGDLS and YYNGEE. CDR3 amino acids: CASSVDPMGGYTF. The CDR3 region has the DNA TGTGCCAGCAGCGTAGACCCTATGGGCGGCTACACCTTC.

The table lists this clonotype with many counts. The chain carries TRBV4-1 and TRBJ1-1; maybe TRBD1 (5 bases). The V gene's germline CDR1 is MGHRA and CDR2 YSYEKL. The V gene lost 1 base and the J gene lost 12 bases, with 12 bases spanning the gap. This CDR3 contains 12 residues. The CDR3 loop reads CASSQVSGSSFF. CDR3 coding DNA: TGCGCCAGCAGCCAAGTGTCAGGGTCATCTTTCTTT.

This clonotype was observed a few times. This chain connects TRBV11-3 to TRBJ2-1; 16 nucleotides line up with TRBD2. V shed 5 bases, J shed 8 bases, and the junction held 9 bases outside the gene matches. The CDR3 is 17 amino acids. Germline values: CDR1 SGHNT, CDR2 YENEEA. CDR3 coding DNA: TGTGCCAGCAGCGCAGCCGAGGGACTAGCGGGGGGGTATGAGCAGTTCTTC. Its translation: CASSAAEGLAGGYEQFF.

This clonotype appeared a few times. The CDR3 reads CASSQDPGSSISYGYTF. CDR3 DNA: TGCGCCAGCAGCCAAGATCCAGGCAGCTCCATTAGCTATGGCTACACCTTC. J is TRBJ1-2 and V is TRBV4-1; the D is unclear. CDR3 size: 17 residues. The germline V and J ends were trimmed by 0 bases and 4 bases, with 18 bases remaining between them. CDR1 and CDR2 from the germline V gene are MGHRA and YSYEKL.

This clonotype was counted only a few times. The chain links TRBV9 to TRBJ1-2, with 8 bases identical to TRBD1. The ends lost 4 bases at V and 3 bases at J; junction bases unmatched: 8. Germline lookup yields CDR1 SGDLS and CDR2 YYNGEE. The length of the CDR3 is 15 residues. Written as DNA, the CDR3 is TGTGCCAGCAGCTCCCAGGGGGCAAGCTACTATGGCTACACCTTC. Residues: CASSSQGASYYGYTF.

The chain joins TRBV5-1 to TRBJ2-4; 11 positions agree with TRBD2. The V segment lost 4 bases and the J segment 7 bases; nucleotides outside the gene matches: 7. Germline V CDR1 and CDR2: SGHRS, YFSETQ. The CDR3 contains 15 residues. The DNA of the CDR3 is TGCGCCAGCAGCCAAAATAGCGGGGGGGAGAACATTCAGTACTTC. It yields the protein CASSQNSGGENIQYF. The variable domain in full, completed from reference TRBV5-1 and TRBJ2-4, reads KAGVTQTPRYLIKTRGQQVTLSCSPISGHRSVSWYQQTPGQGLQFLFEYFSETQRNKGNFPGRFSGRQFSNSRSEMNVSTLELGDSALYLCASSQNSGGENIQYFGAGTRLSVL.

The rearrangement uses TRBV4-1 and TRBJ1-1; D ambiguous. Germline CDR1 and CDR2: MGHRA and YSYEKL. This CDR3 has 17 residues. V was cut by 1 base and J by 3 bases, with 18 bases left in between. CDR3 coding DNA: TGCGCCAGCAGCCAAGTCCCCACAGTCCGGAGGGACACTGAAGCTTTCTTT. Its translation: CASSQVPTVRRDTEAFF.

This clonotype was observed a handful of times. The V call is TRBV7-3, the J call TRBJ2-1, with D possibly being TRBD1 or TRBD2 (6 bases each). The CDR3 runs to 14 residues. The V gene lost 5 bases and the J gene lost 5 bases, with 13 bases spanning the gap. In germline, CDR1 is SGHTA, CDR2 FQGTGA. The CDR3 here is CASSPGGQNNEQFF. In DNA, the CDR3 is TGTGCCAGCAGCCCTGGGGGGCAGAACAATGAGCAGTTCTTC.

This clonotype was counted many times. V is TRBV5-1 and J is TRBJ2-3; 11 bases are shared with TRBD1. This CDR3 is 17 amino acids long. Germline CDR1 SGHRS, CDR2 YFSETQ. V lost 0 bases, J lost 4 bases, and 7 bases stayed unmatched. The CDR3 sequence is CASSLAAGQGAADTQYF. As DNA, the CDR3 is TGCGCCAGCAGCTTGGCAGCCGGACAGGGGGCCGCAGATACGCAGTATTTT.

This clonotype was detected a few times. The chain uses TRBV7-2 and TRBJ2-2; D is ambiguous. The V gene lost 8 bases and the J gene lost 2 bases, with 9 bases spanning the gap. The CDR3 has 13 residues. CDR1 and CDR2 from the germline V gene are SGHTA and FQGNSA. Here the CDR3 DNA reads TGTGCCAGCGAGCGCTATAACACCGGGGAGCTGTTTTTT. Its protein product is CASERYNTGELFF.

CDR3 in DNA: TGCGCCAGCAGCTTATCAGATTCACAAGAGACCCAGTACTTC. Protein sequence: CASSLSDSQETQYF. The chain joins TRBV5-1 to TRBJ2-5; D uncertain. Germline V gene data show CDR1 as SGHRS and CDR2 as YFSETQ. The CDR3 extends over 14 amino acids. V lost 2 bases to trimming and J lost 2 bases, with 10 bases between them.

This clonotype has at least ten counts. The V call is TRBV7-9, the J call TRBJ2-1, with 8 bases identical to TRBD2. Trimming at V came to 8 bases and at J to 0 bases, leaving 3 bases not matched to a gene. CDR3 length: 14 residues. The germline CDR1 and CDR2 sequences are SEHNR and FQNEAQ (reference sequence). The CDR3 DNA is TGTGCCAGCCCCGGGGGGGTCTCCTACAATGAGCAGTTCTTC. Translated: CASPGGVSYNEQFF.

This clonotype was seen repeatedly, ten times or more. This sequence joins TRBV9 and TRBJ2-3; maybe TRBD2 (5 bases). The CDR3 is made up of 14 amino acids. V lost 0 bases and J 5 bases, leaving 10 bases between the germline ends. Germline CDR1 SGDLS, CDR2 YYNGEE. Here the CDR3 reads CASSVAGSEDTQYF. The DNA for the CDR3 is TGTGCCAGCAGCGTAGCGGGGTCCGAAGATACGCAGTATTTT.